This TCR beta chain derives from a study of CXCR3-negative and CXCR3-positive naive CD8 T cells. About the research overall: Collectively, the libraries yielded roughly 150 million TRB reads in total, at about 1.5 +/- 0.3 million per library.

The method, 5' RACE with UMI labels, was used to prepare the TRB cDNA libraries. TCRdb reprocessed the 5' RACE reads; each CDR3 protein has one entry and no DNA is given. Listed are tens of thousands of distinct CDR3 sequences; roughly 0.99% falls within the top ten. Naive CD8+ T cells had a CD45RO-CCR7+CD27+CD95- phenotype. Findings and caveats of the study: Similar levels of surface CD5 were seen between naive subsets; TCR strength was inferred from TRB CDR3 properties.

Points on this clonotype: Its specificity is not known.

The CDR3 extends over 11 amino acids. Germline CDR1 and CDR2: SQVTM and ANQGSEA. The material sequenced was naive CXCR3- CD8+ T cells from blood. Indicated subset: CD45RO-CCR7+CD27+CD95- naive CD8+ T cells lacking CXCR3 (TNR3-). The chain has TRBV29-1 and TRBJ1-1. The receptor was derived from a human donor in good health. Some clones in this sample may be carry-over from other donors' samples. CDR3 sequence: CSVRVGTEAFF.